A single sample is the source of the 7 T cell receptor beta chains below, sequenced in a study of T cell responses to AZD1222 COVID-19 vaccine (dated by TCRdb to the early 2020s). What the time point label conveys for this sample: about 28 days (+/-7) after the second vaccine dose. The library relied on the immunoSEQ multiplex PCR assay. This is the immuneACCESS table as TCRdb keeps it, with only in-frame sequences that have V and J called. A part of the clones is gone; compared with another copy, unresolved V genes explain less than half, and the rest is unexplained. The sample yields 100,000 to 150,000 clones; roughly 91% were counted once. The biggest ten clones account for roughly 7% of the sample. This sample comprised peripheral blood, obtained 28 days after the second AZD1222 dose. These TCRs come from an adult who received the AZD1222 COVID-19 vaccine.

The J gene is TRBJ2-1, the V gene TRBV13, with 10 positions matching TRBD2. The trim removed 5 bases at V and 2 bases at J, leaving 3 bases unmatched. The CDR3 totals 15 residues. Per the germline V gene, CDR1 is PRHDT and CDR2 is FYEKMQ (reference sequence). For the CDR3, the DNA is TGTGCCAGCAGCGTTAGCGGGGGGACCTACAATGAGCAGTTCTTC. Protein sequence: CASSVSGGTYNEQFF.

The rearrangement uses TRBV11-3 and TRBJ2-7; 7 nucleotides align to TRBD2. This CDR3 comprises 15 residues. V was pared by 1 base and J by 2 bases, with 5 bases of the junction left unmatched. CDR1 is SGHNT, CDR2 YENEEA, per germline. As DNA, the CDR3 is TGTGCCAGCAGCTTAGGGGGCGCGGGGGCCTACGAGCAGTACTTC. Amino acids: CASSLGGAGAYEQYF.

The chain recombines TRBV15 with TRBJ2-7; 7 nucleotides match TRBD1. Germline V CDR1 and CDR2: LNHNV, YYDKDF (reference sequence). After removal of 0 bases from V and 3 bases from J, the junction contained 8 bases not matched to a gene. The CDR3 contains 16 residues. CDR3 in DNA: TGTGCCACCAGCAGAGATATGCGACAGGGTGACTACGAGCAGTACTTC. Translation gives CATSRDMRQGDYEQYF.

This clone occurred a few times. The rearrangement joins TRBV20-1 to TRBJ1-2; no clear D. V lost 3 bases, J lost 4 bases, and 27 bases lay in between. Per germline, CDR1 DFQATT and CDR2 SNEGSKA (reference sequence). This CDR3 has 18 amino acids. The CDR3 sequence is CSASGRAVGQDFAYGYTF. The CDR3 DNA is TGCAGTGCTAGTGGCCGGGCCGTGGGTCAGGACTTCGCCTATGGCTACACCTTC.

V gene TRBV2 combines with J gene TRBJ2-7; D not certain. Between the trimmed V and J ends, which lost 4 bases and 0 bases, there was a span of 10 bases. The germline gives CDR1 SNHLY, CDR2 FYNNEI. The CDR3 covers 14 residues. The CDR3 reads CASSVVFSSYEQYF. The CDR3 region has the DNA TGTGCCAGCAGTGTGGTCTTTAGCTCCTACGAGCAGTACTTC. Supplemented by reference TRBV2 and TRBJ2-7, the full variable domain reads EPEVTQTPSHQVTQMGQEVILRCVPISNHLYFYWYRQILGQKVEFLVSFYNNEISEKSEIFDDQFSVERPDGSNFTLKIRSTKLEDSAMYFCASSVVFSSYEQYFGPGTRLTVT.

J is TRBJ1-2 and V is TRBV25-1; D unresolved. From germline, CDR1 is MGHDK and CDR2 SYGVNS. V was trimmed by 2 bases and J by 7 bases, leaving 5 bases between them. The CDR3 consists of 11 residues. CDR3: CASSEEIGYTF. The CDR3 DNA reads as TGTGCCAGCAGTGAAGAGATTGGCTACACCTTC.

V gene TRBV21-1 combines with J gene TRBJ1-4; no check of the table's D call, TRBD1, against the DNA was made. TRBV21-1 represents a pseudogene. The CDR3 runs to 16 residues. The CDR3: CASSKEGPGGGEKLFF. The CDR3 nucleotides are TGTGCCAGCAGCAAAGAAGGGCCAGGGGGTGGTGAAAAACTGTTTTTT.